These 26 T cell receptor beta chains originate from one sample sequenced in a study of blood T cell repertoires in COVID-19. The assay was immunoSEQ multiplex PCR, and TCRdb's table has in-frame clones only and misses some. The data contain some 150,000 clones, roughly four fifths of them singletons. The material sequenced was PBMCs or T cells enriched from blood (not recorded which). The receptors originated from a man aged 50 or older who had recovered from COVID-19.

This chain connects TRBV3-1 (or the pseudogene TRBV3-2) to TRBJ2-7; TRBD1 aligns across 11 bases. The length of the CDR3 is 15 residues. The germline gives CDR1 LGHDT, CDR2 YNNKEL (reference sequence). With V trimmed by 3 bases and J by 4 bases, 5 bases remained unmatched. The CDR3 coding sequence is TGTGCCAGCAGCCAGAGGGACAGGGGGGTGTACGAGCAGTACTTC. It yields the protein CASSQRDRGVYEQYF.

The chain has TRBV9 and TRBJ2-3; 10 bases line up with TRBD2. Trimming removed 0 bases from V and 5 bases from J; junction bases left unmatched: 9. The germline CDR1 and CDR2 sequences are SGDLS and YYNGEE. The CDR3 runs 17 residues. CDR3 loop: CASSVGSSGGAGDTQYF. In DNA form, the CDR3 reads TGTGCCAGCAGCGTAGGATCCAGCGGGGGGGCCGGAGATACGCAGTATTTT.

The genes are TRBV24-1 and TRBJ2-1; 10 bases line up with TRBD1. Germline CDR1 KGHDR, CDR2 SFDVKD. The CDR3 sequence is 15 residues long. V lost 2 bases to trimming and J lost 5 bases; unmatched junction nucleotides: 2. The CDR3 here is CATSDWDRGDNEQFF. Here the CDR3 DNA reads TGTGCCACCAGTGATTGGGACAGGGGCGACAATGAGCAGTTCTTC.

The rearrangement joins TRBV7-3 to TRBJ2-1; a weak D match, TRBD2 (5 bases). V lost 6 bases and J lost 0, with 15 bases in between. There are 16 residues in the CDR3. Germline V gene lookup returns CDR1 SGHTA and CDR2 FQGTGA. The CDR3 bases are TGTGCCAGCAGTTTGACTACCTCGAGCTCCTACAATGAGCAGTTCTTC. It specifies CASSLTTSSSYNEQFF.

The chain uses TRBV7-9 and TRBJ2-1; 10 bases are a match to TRBD2. This CDR3 contains 16 residues. The germline V gene encodes CDR1 SEHNR and CDR2 FQNEAQ (reference sequence). V lost 5 bases and J lost 2; bases outside the gene matches: 6. The CDR3 DNA follows: TGTGCCAGCAGCATTGTAGCGGGGGGACCCTACAATGAGCAGTTCTTC. It is translated as CASSIVAGGPYNEQFF.

The chain employs TRBV18 and TRBJ1-1; weak D call: TRBD1 (5 bases). Germline V CDR1 and CDR2: KGHSH, LQKENI. Trimming took 3 bases from V and 1 from J, leaving 9 bases between them. The CDR3 runs to 14 residues. CDR3 in DNA: TGTGCCAGCTCACCTGACAGACAGAACACTGAAGCTTTCTTT. As protein: CASSPDRQNTEAFF.

The V gene is TRBV5-1, the J gene TRBJ2-1, with 10 bases that match TRBD2. Germline loops: CDR1 SGHRS, CDR2 YFSETQ. This CDR3 is 15 amino acids long. V dropped 0 bases and J dropped 9; count of bases not matched to a gene: 6. The CDR3 is CASSLESGGAVEQFF. The CDR3 DNA reads TGCGCCAGCAGCTTGGAGAGCGGGGGGGCCGTTGAGCAGTTCTTC.

This clone was recorded once. The gene calls are TRBV7-9 and TRBJ1-2; a weak D match, TRBD1 (6 bases). CDR3 length: 15 amino acids. Germline V gene lookup returns CDR1 SEHNR and CDR2 FQNEAQ (reference sequence). V was clipped by 1 base and J by 4 bases, with 13 bases between them. CDR3 sequence reads: CASSLGARQAYGYTF. CDR3 DNA sequence: TGTGCCAGCAGCTTAGGCGCGAGACAGGCCTATGGCTACACCTTC.

This chain joins TRBV6-2 or TRBV6-3 and TRBJ2-7, with D maybe TRBD1 (6 bases). CDR1 and CDR2 (germline): MNHEY, SVGEGT. Trimming took off 2 bases at V and 3 bases at J, with 8 bases between the two ends. The CDR3 length is 13 residues. This CDR3 reads CASSYLTGYEQYF. The CDR3 DNA reads TGTGCCAGCAGTTACCTGACAGGCTACGAGCAGTACTTC.

This clone was seen only once. V and J are TRBV5-4 and TRBJ1-2; the D gene is possibly TRBD1 (6 bases). CDR1 and CDR2 (germline): SGHNT, YYREEE (reference sequence). V lost 6 bases, J lost 3 bases, and 12 bases lay in between. This CDR3 has 13 amino acids. CDR3 DNA sequence: TGTGCCAGCAAACAGGGTGGGGACTATGGCTACACCTTC. Its translation: CASKQGGDYGYTF.

CDR3 sequence: CASSDPGRNTEAFF. The CDR3 DNA reads as TGTGCCAGCAGTGACCCAGGGCGGAACACTGAAGCTTTCTTT. The chain is built from TRBV25-1 and TRBJ1-1; tentative D call: TRBD1 (5 bases). Germline CDR1 and CDR2: MGHDK and SYGVNS. V was pared by 3 bases and J by 1 base, with 9 bases between. This CDR3 is 14 amino acids long.

The chain uses TRBV9 and TRBJ1-2, with 10 bases that match TRBD1. The CDR3 is made up of 16 amino acids. Trimming at V came to 3 bases and at J to 4 bases, leaving 9 bases not matched to a gene. Germline CDR1 is SGDLS and CDR2 is YYNGEE. Here the CDR3 reads CASSDRDRGVSYGYTF. The CDR3 DNA reads TGTGCCAGCAGCGACCGGGACAGGGGTGTTAGCTATGGCTACACCTTC.

This rearrangement joins TRBV7-2 to TRBJ1-6; D call uncertain. CDR1 and CDR2 (germline): SGHTA, FQGNSA. Trimming left V 2 bases short and J 13 bases short, with 15 bases between. This CDR3 spans 14 amino acids. The CDR3, as DNA: TGTGCCAGCAGCTTAAACCCCGCTGGGGAGCCCCTCCACTTT. The encoded protein is CASSLNPAGEPLHF. The full variable domain, with the rest looked up from reference TRBV7-2 and TRBJ1-6, is GAGVSQSPSNKVTEKGKDVELRCDPISGHTALYWYRQSLGQGLEFLIYFQGNSAPDKSGLPSDRFSAERTGGSVSTLTIQRTQQEDSAVYLCASSLNPAGEPLHFGNGTRLTVT.

The gene calls are TRBV5-6 and TRBJ1-1; 9 bases match TRBD1. The CDR3 is 15 amino acids. Trimming took 5 bases from V and 3 from J; bases not matched to a gene: 8. Germline assignment: CDR1 SGHDT and CDR2 YYEEEE. The CDR3 nucleotides read TGTGCCAGCAGTCCACAGGGGGCTAGGGACACTGAAGCTTTCTTT. Its protein product is CASSPQGARDTEAFF.

V is TRBV27 and J is TRBJ2-5, with 9 bases matching TRBD2. Unmatched junction bases numbered 8, after V lost 6 bases and J lost 3 bases. There are 15 residues in the CDR3. Germline CDR1 MNHEY, CDR2 SMNVEV (reference sequence). In DNA form, the CDR3 reads TGTGCCAGCAGAAGTAGCGGGGGAGATAAAGAGACCCAGTACTTC. This codes for CASRSSGGDKETQYF.

The V call is TRBV15, the J call TRBJ1-5; D remains ambiguous. The V end lost 0 bases, the J end lost 0 bases, and 9 bases lay between the germline ends. The germline V gene encodes CDR1 LNHNV and CDR2 YYDKDF (reference sequence). The CDR3 sequence is 16 residues long. The CDR3 nucleotides are TGTGCCACCAGCAGAGATAAGAGTCCTAGCAATCAGCCCCAGCATTTT. Translated, it gives CATSRDKSPSNQPQHF.

J is TRBJ2-5 and V is TRBV6-1; D is unresolved. The CDR3 contains 14 residues. Germline V gene lookup returns CDR1 MNHNS and CDR2 SASEGT. Trimming pared 1 base from V and 4 bases from J, leaving 10 bases between. The CDR3: CASSEVPRVETQYF. The CDR3 coding sequence is TGTGCCAGCAGTGAAGTCCCGAGAGTAGAGACCCAGTACTTC.

V is TRBV19 and J is TRBJ1-4; possibly TRBD1 for D (5 bases). V gave up 1 base and J gave up 2 bases, with 14 bases separating them. There are 17 residues in the CDR3. Germline CDR1 LNHDA, CDR2 SQIVND (reference sequence). The CDR3 bases are TGTGCCAGTAGTATAGCAGGGATGGAGTCGACTAATGAAAAACTGTTTTTT. Translating it yields CASSIAGMESTNEKLFF.

V usage is TRBV5-1 and J usage is TRBJ2-7; 9 bases are shared with TRBD1. This CDR3 comprises 15 residues. With 7 bases clipped from V and 6 bases from J, the junction kept 14 bases outside the gene matches. Per germline, CDR1 SGHRS and CDR2 YFSETQ. The CDR3 region is CASEDTGTGLSEQYF. In DNA, the CDR3 is TGCGCCAGCGAAGACACCGGGACAGGGCTTAGCGAGCAGTACTTC.

A word on this clone: In the same sample, other DNA sequences code for this CDR3. CDR3 protein: CASSEGGSGNTIYF. CDR3 bases: TGCGCCAGCAGTGAAGGAGGGTCTGGAAACACCATATATTTT. The chain couples TRBV10-2 to TRBJ1-3; D unclear. CDR1 and CDR2 (germline): WSHSY, SAAADI. This CDR3 region has 14 residues. Between the trimmed V and J ends, which lost 3 bases and 1 base, there was a span of 7 bases.

The chain uses TRBV5-1 and TRBJ2-7; TRBD1 aligns across 10 bases. The V gene's germline CDR1 is SGHRS and CDR2 YFSETQ. The CDR3 runs to 14 residues. The ends lost 4 bases at V and 6 bases at J; junction bases unmatched: 7. The CDR3 loop reads CASSLRDRGREQYF. CDR3 nucleotide sequence: TGCGCCAGCAGCCTCCGGGACAGGGGCCGCGAGCAGTACTTC.

The chain couples TRBV18 to TRBJ1-3, with 9 bases identical to TRBD1. The CDR3 is made up of 15 amino acids. The trim removed 3 bases at V and 0 bases at J, leaving 0 bases unmatched. CDR1 KGHSH and CDR2 LQKENI come from the germline V gene. The CDR3 protein is CASSPGQGSGNTIYF. CDR3 nucleotides: TGTGCCAGCTCACCGGGACAGGGCTCTGGAAACACCATATATTTT.

The J gene is TRBJ1-4, the V gene TRBV18; 11 nucleotides match TRBD1. V trimming: 6 bases; J trimming: 7 bases; junction bases outside the gene matches: 4. The germline gives CDR1 KGHSH, CDR2 LQKENI. The CDR3 length is 14 residues. CDR3 sequence (DNA): TGTGCCAGCTCTTTGGACAGGGGGCTTGAAAAACTGTTTTTT. Translated: CASSLDRGLEKLFF.

J is TRBJ1-5 and V is TRBV5-5, with a tentative D call TRBD1 (6 bases). Trimming shortened V by 0 bases and J by 6 bases, and 19 bases separated the two germline ends. Per the germline V gene, CDR1 is SGHKS and CDR2 is YYEKEE (reference sequence). This CDR3 is built from 17 residues. The DNA for the CDR3 is TGTGCCAGCAGCTTGGGGCAAGACAGGAGTCCCTTTCAGCCCCAGCATTTT. It is translated as CASSLGQDRSPFQPQHF.

The gene calls are TRBV9 and TRBJ2-2; D not certain. CDR3 size: 14 residues. The V end lost 4 bases, the J end lost 0 bases, and 7 bases lay between the germline ends. CDR1 and CDR2 (germline): SGDLS, YYNGEE. The CDR3 DNA follows: TGTGCCAGCAGCCCGTACACGAACACCGGGGAGCTGTTTTTT. This encodes CASSPYTNTGELFF.

The chain carries TRBV5-4 and TRBJ1-2; D is uncertain. This CDR3 contains 14 residues. Germline V gene sequence: CDR1 SGHNT, CDR2 YYREEE (reference sequence). Trimming took off 0 bases at V and 5 bases at J, with 11 bases between the two ends. CDR3 coding DNA: TGTGCCAGCAGCTTGGCCACGGGTTCTTATGGCTACACCTTC. Its translation: CASSLATGSYGYTF.